This T cell receptor beta chain was obtained from a study of T cells in localized non-small cell lung cancer. This table comes from immunoSEQ multiplex PCR, and its TCRdb copy is limited to in-frame clones, with some not included. The sample contains tens of thousands of clones, roughly 90% of which appear only once. Germline CDR1 reads SGHRS; CDR2 reads YFSETQ. V dropped 4 bases and J dropped 7; count of bases not matched to a gene: 8. The CDR3 is 15 amino acids. In its sample, this clone was seen once. The sequence was collected from a woman aged 35-70 years with stage III lung adenocarcinoma. Material: peripheral blood mononuclear cells, obtained before any cancer treatment. V is TRBV5-1 and J is TRBJ1-5; 10 bases fit TRBD1. CDR3 sequence (DNA): TGCGCCAGCAGCAAGGGGACAGGGGTTGAACAGCCCCAGCATTTT. As protein: CASSKGTGVEQPQHF.